Below are 5 T cell receptor beta chains sequenced from a single sample in a study of lymphopenia after photon versus proton radiotherapy. The assay was immunoSEQ multiplex PCR, and TCRdb's table has in-frame clones only and misses some. The sample has roughly 30,000 clones; 85% to 90% are singletons. The sequences come from peripheral blood, collected from a patient treated with photon-based radiotherapy. The receptors here all came from a woman aged 45-65 years with pancreatic cancer.

The chain is built from TRBV14 and TRBJ2-1, with D uncertain. V was pared by 3 bases and J by 4 bases, with 10 bases between. CDR3 length: 14 residues. Germline V gene data show CDR1 as SGHDN and CDR2 as FVKESK. The CDR3 DNA reads as TGTGCCAGCAGCCAGAGAACTACTTACAATGAGCAGTTCTTC. Protein: CASSQRTTYNEQFF.

The chain uses TRBV28 and TRBJ2-7; 9 nucleotides align to TRBD2. The V and J ends lost 6 bases and 2 bases, in that order; junction bases with no gene match: 5. Germline CDR1 reads MDHEN; CDR2 reads SYDVKM. CDR3 size: 14 residues. CDR3 residues: CASSHAGGTYEQYF. The CDR3 nucleotides read TGTGCCAGCAGCCATGCGGGAGGGACCTACGAGCAGTACTTC.

The rearrangement joins TRBV4-1 to TRBJ2-6; a possible D gene is TRBD1 (5 bases). Germline CDR1 is MGHRA and CDR2 is YSYEKL. The CDR3 length is 18 residues. Trimming took off 3 bases at V and 0 bases at J, with 15 bases between the two ends. CDR3 bases: TGCGCCAGCAGCCAGAAAGTTCAGGGTACCTCTGGGGCCAACGTCCTGACTTTC. Amino acids: CASSQKVQGTSGANVLTF.

J is TRBJ2-5 and V is TRBV5-1; 10 bases agree with TRBD1. Trimming took 4 bases from V and 1 from J; bases not matched to a gene: 7. The CDR3 totals 16 residues. Germline lookup yields CDR1 SGHRS and CDR2 YFSETQ. CDR3 loop: CASSSSGTGVQETQYF. As DNA, the CDR3 is TGCGCCAGCAGCAGCTCCGGGACAGGGGTCCAAGAGACCCAGTACTTC.

V is TRBV19 and J is TRBJ1-4; D uncertain. CDR1 is LNHDA, CDR2 SQIVND, per germline (reference sequence). The CDR3 totals 15 residues. Trimming left V 3 bases short and J 0 bases short, with 8 bases between. CDR3 coding DNA: TGTGCCAGTAGTATCTCCCTGACAACTAATGAAAAACTGTTTTTT. Protein product: CASSISLTTNEKLFF.